A selection of T cell receptor beta chains follows, all from one sample in a study of CD8 T cell repertoires and HIV-1 epitope variants. TCRdb's copy holds only in-frame clones and misses some; the assay was immunoSEQ multiplex PCR. Here the sample spans 5,900 or so clones, roughly 60% being singletons. What these receptors recognize is not known. The sequenced material came from cultured CD8+ T cells derived from PBMCs. The receptor set was obtained from a male donor with HIV. CDR3s include the opening cysteine and the closing phenylalanine or tryptophan. Fields, in order: V gene, CDR3 length, clone size, CDR3 protein. Clone size is not always given. Where it is, it says once, few, many or a class for expanded clones.

v_call: TRBV7-9
cdr3_length: 12
clone_size: NA
cdr3_aa: CASSPGGREQYF

v_call: TRBV10-3
cdr3_length: 15
clone_size: NA
cdr3_aa: CAISGRGRGTDTQYF

v_call: TRBV6-5
cdr3_length: 16
clone_size: NA
cdr3_aa: CASSYSTTSGGNEQFF

v_call: TRBV29-1
cdr3_length: 13
clone_size: once
cdr3_aa: CSVADGMNTEAFF

v_call: TRBV23-1
cdr3_length: 13
clone_size: NA
cdr3_aa: CASPVETYYEQYF

v_call: TRBV28
cdr3_length: 20
clone_size: few
cdr3_aa: CASSFPPPSPNTPTTYEQYF

v_call: TRBV2
cdr3_length: 21
clone_size: NA
cdr3_aa: CASSDDPLAEMGMLAKNIQYF

v_call: TRBV5-4
cdr3_length: 14
clone_size: NA
cdr3_aa: CASSLSGDSYEQYF

v_call: TRBV19
cdr3_length: 12
clone_size: NA
cdr3_aa: CASSFVAGEQFF

v_call: TRBV19
cdr3_length: 13
clone_size: NA
cdr3_aa: CASSIVDSYEQYF

v_call: TRBV18
cdr3_length: 12
clone_size: few
cdr3_aa: CASSSGLYEQYF

v_call: TRBV27
cdr3_length: 12
clone_size: NA
cdr3_aa: CASSYDGSELFF

v_call: TRBV13
cdr3_length: 13
clone_size: NA
cdr3_aa: CASSPPLINEQFF

v_call: TRBV28
cdr3_length: 12
clone_size: NA
cdr3_aa: CASSQGDGELFF

v_call: TRBV29-1
cdr3_length: 15
clone_size: NA
cdr3_aa: CSARGGTEVSYEQYF

v_call: TRBV27
cdr3_length: 15
clone_size: NA
cdr3_aa: CASRAGVSSNQPQHF

v_call: TRBV19
cdr3_length: 15
clone_size: NA
cdr3_aa: CASSIVVLNTGELFF

v_call: TRBV4-3
cdr3_length: 14
clone_size: few
cdr3_aa: CASSLDRGDSPLHF

v_call: TRBV7-9
cdr3_length: 13
clone_size: NA
cdr3_aa: CASSTTGYNEQFF

v_call: TRBV6-5
cdr3_length: 13
clone_size: few
cdr3_aa: CASSYLGADGYTF

v_call: TRBV5-1
cdr3_length: 16
clone_size: NA
cdr3_aa: CASSLDAGASYNEQFF

v_call: TRBV19
cdr3_length: 14
clone_size: NA
cdr3_aa: CASSIGVSNQPQHF

v_call: TRBV7-2
cdr3_length: 14
clone_size: few
cdr3_aa: CASSYLGTAYEQYF

v_call: TRBV5-4
cdr3_length: 13
clone_size: few
cdr3_aa: CASSFVGGNTIYF

v_call: TRBV2
cdr3_length: 14
clone_size: few
cdr3_aa: CASSPNRLQQPQHF

v_call: TRBV6-1
cdr3_length: 15
clone_size: NA
cdr3_aa: CASSEGRVRNQPQHF

v_call: TRBV4-3
cdr3_length: 16
clone_size: NA
cdr3_aa: CASSQGVLGGRTEAFF

v_call: TRBV4-1
cdr3_length: 15
clone_size: NA
cdr3_aa: CASSLLTGGAYEQYF

v_call: TRBV27
cdr3_length: 15
clone_size: NA
cdr3_aa: CASSTRTVYQETQYF

v_call: TRBV14
cdr3_length: 14
clone_size: once
cdr3_aa: CASRSPGQGTEAFF

v_call: TRBV11-1
cdr3_length: 15
clone_size: once
cdr3_aa: CASSLGVGSSYEQYF

v_call: TRBV19
cdr3_length: 15
clone_size: NA
cdr3_aa: CASSIGTGRSNEQFF

v_call: TRBV5-6
cdr3_length: 15
clone_size: few
cdr3_aa: CASSPGQGVDYGYTF

v_call: TRBV4-1
cdr3_length: 16
clone_size: hyperexpanded
cdr3_aa: CASSQDPPDLDYGYTF

v_call: TRBV28
cdr3_length: 15
clone_size: NA
cdr3_aa: CASSPLAGFQETQYF

v_call: TRBV5-4
cdr3_length: 15
clone_size: NA
cdr3_aa: CASSFRQGAKNEQFF

v_call: TRBV28
cdr3_length: 15
clone_size: NA
cdr3_aa: CASNLPSDSGNEQFF

v_call: TRBV7-6
cdr3_length: 14
clone_size: NA
cdr3_aa: CASSLSPGGHEQYF

v_call: TRBV27
cdr3_length: 18
clone_size: NA
cdr3_aa: CASSLGRGQTSYNSPLHF

v_call: TRBV12-5
cdr3_length: 13
clone_size: few
cdr3_aa: CASGSLPGLGYTF

v_call: TRBV7-9
cdr3_length: 13
clone_size: NA
cdr3_aa: CASSSPFDYEQYF

v_call: TRBV7-2
cdr3_length: 13
clone_size: NA
cdr3_aa: CASSGTGYNEQFF

v_call: TRBV7-8
cdr3_length: 14
clone_size: medium-sized
cdr3_aa: CASSLASVGDTQYF

v_call: TRBV28
cdr3_length: 14
clone_size: NA
cdr3_aa: CASRGFSSGNTIYF

v_call: TRBV18
cdr3_length: 13
clone_size: NA
cdr3_aa: CASSPSGGYEQYF

v_call: TRBV10-1
cdr3_length: 12
clone_size: once
cdr3_aa: CASSEHGQPQHF

v_call: TRBV19
cdr3_length: 14
clone_size: NA
cdr3_aa: CASSDDRDDQPQHF

v_call: TRBV5-4
cdr3_length: 15
clone_size: few
cdr3_aa: CASSLSGGLYNEQFF

v_call: TRBV28
cdr3_length: 12
clone_size: NA
cdr3_aa: CASTTPRGPQHF

v_call: TRBV30
cdr3_length: 17
clone_size: NA
cdr3_aa: CAWKRDRGFENTGELFF

v_call: TRBV30
cdr3_length: 15
clone_size: once
cdr3_aa: CAWSGTSGYSYEQYF

v_call: TRBV4-2
cdr3_length: 15
clone_size: large
cdr3_aa: CASSLGDSGRGGYTF

v_call: TRBV7-8
cdr3_length: 15
clone_size: NA
cdr3_aa: CASSPGLGGVGEAFF

v_call: TRBV5-5
cdr3_length: 14
clone_size: NA
cdr3_aa: CASSLSVMNTEAFF

v_call: TRBV9
cdr3_length: 13
clone_size: few
cdr3_aa: CASSKIAGDEQFF

v_call: TRBV28
cdr3_length: 14
clone_size: NA
cdr3_aa: CASSPTGGTYEQYF

v_call: TRBV10-3
cdr3_length: 13
clone_size: few
cdr3_aa: CAIRDSMNTEAFF

v_call: TRBV5-1
cdr3_length: 16
clone_size: NA
cdr3_aa: CASSGYGLAGYNEQFF

v_call: TRBV5-5
cdr3_length: 14
clone_size: NA
cdr3_aa: CASSLAPQGDTQYF

v_call: TRBV28
cdr3_length: 12
clone_size: NA
cdr3_aa: CASRNPPNEQFF